This TCR beta chain came from a study of blood T cell dynamics during melanoma immunotherapy. CDR3 length: 11 amino acids. V lost 6 bases, J lost 1 base, and 1 base lay in between. Germline loops: CDR1 MNHNS, CDR2 SASEGT. Sequenced by immunoSEQ multiplex PCR; TCRdb stores in-frame clones only, minus some. The profile shows approximately 11,000 clones, 70% to 90% of them singletons. Documented time point: pre-treatment baseline. Blood was drawn before treatment and at week 3 after checkpoint blockade. The V gene is TRBV6-1, the J gene TRBJ1-5; D is ambiguous. The sequence was obtained from a human donor with melanoma. This specimen consisted of blood, obtained from a patient treated with checkpoint blockade. CDR3 sequence: CASRSNQPQHF. The CDR3 coding sequence is TGTGCCAGCAGAAGCAATCAGCCCCAGCATTTT.